This T cell receptor beta chain was sequenced during a study of cytomegalovirus exposure and HLA in healthy donors. Study-level results: Indistinguishable V segments, including TRBV6-2 and TRBV6-3, were excluded. Accurate prediction of HLA-A and HLA-B alleles (for most subjects) was reportedly achieved from TCR beta sequences.

V gave up 4 bases and J gave up 3 bases; unmatched junction bases: 2. The CDR3 length is 14 residues. Germline CDR1 reads MNHEY; CDR2 reads SVGAGI. The PCR contained 60 Vbeta and 13 Jbeta primers. The method was immunoSEQ multiplex PCR; TCRdb's version includes in-frame clones alone and lacks a portion of them. Among about 140,000 clones listed, 65% to 80% were seen once. About this clone: Its cognate antigen is unknown. The sample holds other DNA sequences that translate to the same CDR3.

This clonotype was sampled from a man aged 25-45 years in good health and CMV-seronegative. The sequencing input was PBMCs. The J gene is TRBJ2-7, the V gene TRBV6-5, with 11 positions matching TRBD2. The CDR3 DNA reads as TGTGCCAGCAGTTTGACTAGCGGGGTCTACGAGCAGTACTTC. It codes for CASSLTSGVYEQYF.